This T cell receptor (beta chain) was identified in a study of PD-L1 blockade in urothelial cancer (dated by TCRdb to 2016 to 2017). The study in broad terms: Every patient began therapy in 2014 and was given atezolizumab 1,200 mg intravenously every 3 weeks. About 90% of the 29 patients were identified as males with urothelial cancer of bladder origin, and a prior smoking history was reported by 18 of 29 patients. Blood samples gave median yields of about 140,000 T cells and over 80,000 unique TCRs, along with a median clonality of 0.080. Pretreatment tumor samples, along with matched peripheral blood serially collected before and after atezolizumab treatment, were subjected to TCR sequencing. Roughly 9 patients reached durable clinical benefit, while 20 patients did not. Just over 28 patients had pretreatment blood TCR-seq, some 25 had at least one posttreatment blood collection, and some 25 had tumor TCR-seq. Somatic, immune and clinical correlates of response to PD-L1 blockade with atezolizumab in urothelial cancer were the focus of an exploratory multi-omic analysis. Whole exome sequencing and RNA sequencing of pretreatment tumors were performed alongside TCR sequencing in the same patients. Blood samples were analyzed at 3 weeks after treatment start (second dose) and at 6 weeks after treatment start. Durable clinical benefit was defined as a progression-free survival longer than 6 months, and TCR features were additionally tested against progression-free survival and overall survival. An ECOG performance status of 0 or 1 was recorded for the patients, and 0 to 3 prior chemotherapy regimens had been received by the patients. General conclusions and limits of the study: Improved progression-free and overall survival was associated with having pretreatment peripheral blood TCR clonality below the median. At 3 weeks after the start of treatment, tumor-associated TCR clones in peripheral blood had expanded more in patients with durable benefit (n ≈ 24, p = 0.022). Because of the small sample size (n of about 30) and the many exploratory analyses performed, the results are intended to be regarded as hypothesis-generating.

With regard to this clone: Its antigen target is currently unknown. Base qualities are not at hand, and no much larger clone is one base apart.

Based on the germline V gene, the CDR1 and CDR2 sequences are SGHRS and YFSETQ. The junction carries 19 bases between V and J, which are trimmed by 4 bases and 8 bases respectively. Its CDR3 holds 16 amino acids, cysteine through phenylalanine. The only DNA kept is the CDR3, 48 bases in frame from the first base. The cohort included under 35 patients with locally advanced or metastatic urothelial carcinoma who were treated at Memorial Sloan Kettering on a trial protocol. Peripheral blood mononuclear cells were collected from each patient pretreatment and during treatment, giving between 1 and 8 total time points per patient. The Qiagen DNeasy Blood extraction kit was used to purify genomic DNA from total PBMCs and tumor samples. Collected pretreatment and during treatment, PBMCs were isolated and stored as previously described. Each PCR received spiked-in synthetic TCR analog templates so that absolute template abundance could be estimated from read counts. The immunoSEQ assay was used to amplify TCRbeta CDR3 regions from genomic DNA with bias-controlled V and J gene primers. Sequencing of rearranged TCRbeta segments was performed at approximately 20X coverage. The published analysis was carried out like this. Clustering was used to correct sequencing errors, and CDR3s were annotated against IMGT so that V, D and J genes could be assigned. Downstream analyses used only productive TCRbeta rearrangements and left out out-of-frame or stop-codon sequences. To compute clonality, Shannon entropy was normalized by the log of the number of unique productive sequences and then subtracted from one. Fisher's exact test with Benjamini-Hochberg correction, at a threshold of adjusted p below 0.01, was used to find clones that differed between time points or between blood and tumor. TCRdb carries this immuneACCESS record with in-frame sequences only. Its versions omit some clonotypes, under half of them owing to an unresolved V gene in the studies checked, with the rest unexplained. V, J and clone size derive from that table, while D and trimming were established from the DNA sequence. This sample is represented by tens of thousands of clones; under 90% of them were singletons. The ten largest clones capture about 4.5% of the sample.

Sequencing was performed on PBMCs, taken around atezolizumab (anti-PD-L1) treatment. This receptor was identified in a man aged 65 to 85 with urothelial cancer. Recombination connected TRBV5-1 to TRBJ1-6; the D gene is perhaps TRBD1, on 5 matching bases. The DNA reads as follows: TGCGCCAGCAGCCCTGAGACAGCTTCCTCTTATTCACCCCTCCACTTT. Translated, it reads CASSPETASSYSPLHF. The full variable domain, with segments outside the CDR3 supplied by the reference TRBV5-1 and TRBJ1-6 proteins, appears as KAGVTQTPRYLIKTRGQQVTLSCSPISGHRSVSWYQQTPGQGLQFLFEYFSETQRNKGNFPGRFSGRQFSNSRSEMNVSTLELGDSALYLCASSPETASSYSPLHFGNGTRLTVT.